This T cell receptor beta chain was sequenced during a study of shared T cell receptors in the human thymus. The J segment lost 4 bases and the V segment lost 1 base, leaving 3 bases of the junction unmatched. CDR3 length equals 15 residues. CDR1 is SGHDN and CDR2 is FVKESK in the germline V gene. This table comes from immunoSEQ multiplex PCR, and its TCRdb copy is limited to in-frame clones, with some not included. The data show hundreds of thousands of clones, with roughly 90% seen just once and about 0.01% held by the top ten. These same records also appear under a second study, on human thymus T cells.

Sequencing was carried out using thymocytes. The receptor's source is a boy under two years old with a congenital heart defect. The J gene is TRBJ2-3, the V gene TRBV14; 9 bases line up with TRBD2. The CDR3 DNA is TGTGCCAGCAGCCAAGCCTGCGGGGGGGCAGATACGCAGTATTTT. Residues: CASSQACGGADTQYF.